This T cell receptor beta chain emerged from a study of human T cells and chemical hapten exposure (dated by TCRdb to the early 2020s). Study-level background: For sensitization, 2% DPC in acetone was applied to a 2 cm by 2 cm area of upper inner arm skin. In alopecia patients, the study followed how the peripheral blood TCR repertoire changed in vivo over primary and secondary sensitization to diphenylcyclopropenone (DPC), a hapten. Alopecia areata with under or over 50% scalp involvement, alopecia totalis and alopecia universalis were represented in the patient cohort, which was mostly female. Blood samples were taken from patients before sensitization (week 0) and then at 2, 6 and about 24 weeks after DPC sensitization. Throughout the study period of about 23 weeks, patients also received therapeutic DPC doses to the scalp every week. Libraries were pooled for sequencing, and per-sample TCR yields varied mainly because of small differences in library volumes within the pool. Twenty-nine alopecia patients provided blood for TCR sequencing at one to four time points (pre-sensitization, 2, 6 and 24 weeks). Patch testing was done on the upper back using Finn chambers containing 0.01% DPC, and results were scored after 6 days according to International Contact Dermatitis Research Group standards.

The time point label corresponds to: patch test 2, 6 weeks after DPC sensitization. What the treatment or condition label conveys for this sample: therapeutic diphenylcyclopropenone sensitization with weekly scalp DPC. At each patch-test visit, blood was drawn before the patch test was applied. Patients were considered eligible if aged 18 to 70, diagnosed with alopecia and deemed suitable for DPC therapy, and patients were excluded if pregnant. Total RNA was extracted from unfractionated whole blood collected in Tempus Blood RNA tubes. General study outcomes and caveats: Expanded TCRs formed significantly more large CDR3 similarity clusters than pre-sensitization or healthy control sets, consistent with antigen-driven responses. Because all patients had alopecia, a presumed autoimmune disease, the immune response of the patients might differ from that of healthy individuals. Patch test score was positively correlated with the number of PT1 expanded TCRs, with significance at thresholds 8, 16 and 32 but not at 4. Repeated subsampling changed both the strength of the expansion versus patch-test correlation and the threshold at which that correlation became significant. No change with DPC sensitization was found in the number of TCRs above 1 in 1000 frequency, and no evidence of global repertoire structure alterations was found.

Libraries were prepared through RACE. The sequencer listed for this sample is NextSeq 500. During library preparation, unique molecular identifiers were attached to individual cDNA molecules so that TCRs could be counted in a quantitative, reproducible way. For every blood RNA sample, sequencing covered both the TCR alpha and TCR beta chains. For the original study's pipeline: The median number of TCRs per sample was approximately 93,000, ranging from roughly 23,224 to 700,000. V, J and CDR3 annotation of the TCR reads was carried out using the Decombinator software suite. Every sample was subsampled to the same number of TCRs (28,000) for the PS versus PT1 abundance plots. Expanded TCRs were defined as absent before sensitization and observed at least eight times at the 2-week time point. Using fastp at Q25 and MiXCR, TCRdb reprocessed the public reads and kept productive beta chains. Rows are unified per CDR3 protein, each entry keeping the most common DNA and genes. The V and J calls here are based on TCRdb, not the publication. The sample records about 100,000 distinct CDR3 sequences, more than 9.5% of which are singletons. 2.5% to 4% of the sample belongs to the ten largest clones.

Between the V and J ends, shortened by 6 bases and 6 bases respectively, the junction contains 14 bases. The CDR3, cysteine through phenylalanine, is 14 amino acids long. Only the CDR3 DNA is retained, 42 bases long and in frame from the first base. The CDR1 and CDR2 encoded by the germline V gene (reference sequence) are WNHNN and SYGVQD. This clonotype came up many times. Its antigen specificity is not known. No base quality information exists; no much larger clone differs at one position. The chain is encoded by TRBV10-1 joined to TRBJ2-2; the D gene cannot be named for sure. The TCR comes from a woman between 40 and 55 years old with alopecia areata. Some clones in this sample may be carry-over from other donors' samples. The starting material was whole blood, obtained in connection with sensitization to the hapten diphenylcyclopropenone (DPC). The nucleotide sequence reads TGCGCCAGCAGCCGGAACCCCGGTCCCGGGGAGCTGTTTTTT. Its protein reads: CASSRNPGPGELFF.